This is a list of T cell receptor beta chains from one sample in a study of blood T cells in healthy people across ages. TCRdb re-derived calls from the 5' RACE reads in MiXCR, one entry per CDR3 protein. The sample gives approximately 1.5 million distinct CDR3 sequences, 30% to 40% of which show up once; approximately 10% is in the top ten. Sequenced material: blood. Every receptor here comes from a woman in her 30s in good health. The CDR3 runs from the conserved cysteine through the conserved F or W. Fields, in order: J gene, D gene, clone size, V gene, CDR3 DNA, CDR3 protein. The D gene is left open where the match is weak. Clone size, where shown, is once, few, many, or a class for clones that have expanded.

J gene: TRBJ1-5
D gene: -
clone size: few
V gene: TRBV27
CDR3 DNA: TGTGCCAGCAGCCCGACAGAGCAGCAGCCCCAGCATTTT
CDR3 protein: CASSPTEQQPQHF

J gene: TRBJ1-1
D gene: -
clone size: few
V gene: TRBV12-3/TRBV12-4
CDR3 DNA: TGTGCCACCCGGGGGCAGGGGCGCGAAATGGCGAACACTGAAGCTTTCTTT
CDR3 protein: CATRGQGREMANTEAFF

J gene: TRBJ1-5
D gene: -
clone size: -
V gene: TRBV20-1
CDR3 DNA: TGCAGTGCTTGGGCAGGTAATCAGCCCCAGCATTTT
CDR3 protein: CSAWAGNQPQHF

J gene: TRBJ2-7
D gene: -
clone size: -
V gene: TRBV11-3
CDR3 DNA: TGTGCCAGCAGCTTGAACAGGGACCACGAGCAGTACTTC
CDR3 protein: CASSLNRDHEQYF

J gene: TRBJ1-2
D gene: -
clone size: once
V gene: TRBV20-1
CDR3 DNA: TGCAGTGCTAGAGCGCCAGGGTTGGAGGGCTACACCTTC
CDR3 protein: CSARAPGLEGYTF

J gene: TRBJ2-7
D gene: TRBD1
clone size: few
V gene: TRBV20-1
CDR3 DNA: TGCAGTGCTAGTGAGGCAGGGGGCATTGGCGAGCAGTACTTC
CDR3 protein: CSASEAGGIGEQYF

J gene: TRBJ2-1
D gene: TRBD2
clone size: -
V gene: TRBV7-3
CDR3 DNA: TGTGCCATCAGCTTAGCGGGGGGTAATGAGCAGTTCTTC
CDR3 protein: CAISLAGGNEQFF

J gene: TRBJ2-1
D gene: TRBD2
clone size: -
V gene: TRBV5-1
CDR3 DNA: TGCGCCAGCAGGTCGGGGGGGGACTACAATGAGCAGTTCTTC
CDR3 protein: CASRSGGDYNEQFF

J gene: TRBJ2-3
D gene: TRBD2
clone size: -
V gene: TRBV7-6
CDR3 DNA: TGTGTCAGCAGCTATAGCGGGAGAACTAGCACAGATACGCAGTATTTT
CDR3 protein: CVSSYSGRTSTDTQYF

J gene: TRBJ1-5
D gene: -
clone size: -
V gene: TRBV24-1
CDR3 DNA: TGTGCCACCGGAGGGAGGAGCAATCAGCCCCAGCATTTT
CDR3 protein: CATGGRSNQPQHF

J gene: TRBJ1-6
D gene: -
clone size: -
V gene: TRBV6-6
CDR3 DNA: TGTGCCAGCGGCAACAGGGATAATTCACCCCTCCACTTT
CDR3 protein: CASGNRDNSPLHF

J gene: TRBJ2-1
D gene: -
clone size: few
V gene: TRBV20-1
CDR3 DNA: TGCAGTGCTAGAGCCCTCGGGGGCTTAGGGATAGGGGGTGAGCAGTTCTTC
CDR3 protein: CSARALGGLGIGGEQFF

J gene: TRBJ2-7
D gene: TRBD1
clone size: many
V gene: TRBV29-1
CDR3 DNA: TGCAGCGCCGGGACAGGCCAGGATTACGAGCAGTACTTC
CDR3 protein: CSAGTGQDYEQYF

J gene: TRBJ2-7
D gene: -
clone size: few
V gene: TRBV7-2
CDR3 DNA: TGTGCCAGCAGCTTGGGTGGGGGGAGAAGGTCCTACGAGCAGTACTTC
CDR3 protein: CASSLGGGRRSYEQYF

J gene: TRBJ2-1
D gene: -
clone size: -
V gene: TRBV9
CDR3 DNA: TGTGCCAGCAGCGCGATCGGGGGTTTCGAAAATGAGCAGTTCTTC
CDR3 protein: CASSAIGGFENEQFF

J gene: TRBJ2-1
D gene: -
clone size: few
V gene: TRBV7-9
CDR3 DNA: TGTGCCAGCAGCCACGAGGGGGGTGGGTACAATGAGCAGTTCTTC
CDR3 protein: CASSHEGGGYNEQFF

J gene: TRBJ2-7
D gene: TRBD2
clone size: -
V gene: TRBV14
CDR3 DNA: TGTGCCAGCAGCCAAGCCCTAGCGGGGGGTGAGCAGTACTTC
CDR3 protein: CASSQALAGGEQYF

J gene: TRBJ1-2
D gene: TRBD1
clone size: -
V gene: TRBV12-5
CDR3 DNA: TGTGCTAGTGGCCTAGGACAGGGGGCCGATGGCTACACCTTC
CDR3 protein: CASGLGQGADGYTF

J gene: TRBJ2-1
D gene: TRBD1
clone size: few
V gene: TRBV7-9
CDR3 DNA: TGTGCCAGCAGCCGTCCCAGGACAGGGGCGTACGGCGAGCAGTTCTTC
CDR3 protein: CASSRPRTGAYGEQFF

J gene: TRBJ1-1
D gene: -
clone size: -
V gene: TRBV4-2
CDR3 DNA: TGTGCCAGCAGCCAAGATCCGACGTCCGGAGGGGAAGCTTTCTTT
CDR3 protein: CASSQDPTSGGEAFF

J gene: TRBJ1-2
D gene: -
clone size: -
V gene: TRBV29-1
CDR3 DNA: TGCAGCGTTGTCCCCACGCTCGGGGGCTACACCTTC
CDR3 protein: CSVVPTLGGYTF

J gene: TRBJ2-1
D gene: -
clone size: -
V gene: TRBV15
CDR3 DNA: TGTGCCACCAGCACAGAGTGGAGCTCCTACAATGAGCAGTTCTTC
CDR3 protein: CATSTEWSSYNEQFF

J gene: TRBJ2-5
D gene: -
clone size: -
V gene: TRBV3-1
CDR3 DNA: TGTGCCAGCAGCCAAGATTTGGAGGGATCAGAGACCCAGTACTTC
CDR3 protein: CASSQDLEGSETQYF

J gene: TRBJ1-2
D gene: -
clone size: -
V gene: TRBV10-3
CDR3 DNA: TGTGCCATCAGTGGGGGACGGGCTAACTATGGCTACACCTTC
CDR3 protein: CAISGGRANYGYTF

J gene: TRBJ1-2
D gene: TRBD1
clone size: many
V gene: TRBV12-3/TRBV12-4
CDR3 DNA: TGTGCCAGCAGTTTACCGGGACAGGGGTATGGCTACACCTTC
CDR3 protein: CASSLPGQGYGYTF

J gene: TRBJ2-1
D gene: -
clone size: few
V gene: TRBV29-1
CDR3 DNA: TGCAGCGTTGGACTTCGGGGCCAAAATGAGCAGTTCTTC
CDR3 protein: CSVGLRGQNEQFF

J gene: TRBJ2-2
D gene: TRBD2
clone size: few
V gene: TRBV11-2
CDR3 DNA: TGTGCCAGCAGCCCTACTAGCGGGGGGGCCTACACCGGGGAGCTGTTTTTT
CDR3 protein: CASSPTSGGAYTGELFF

J gene: TRBJ2-7
D gene: -
clone size: -
V gene: TRBV13
CDR3 DNA: TGTGCCAGCAGCTTCAGGGGGTCCGGGACTGCAAGCTCCTACGAGCAGTACTTC
CDR3 protein: CASSFRGSGTASSYEQYF

J gene: TRBJ2-1
D gene: -
clone size: few
V gene: TRBV7-2
CDR3 DNA: TGTGCCAGCAGCTTATATGGTACCAATGAGCAGTTCTTC
CDR3 protein: CASSLYGTNEQFF

J gene: TRBJ2-5
D gene: -
clone size: few
V gene: TRBV3-1
CDR3 DNA: TGTGCCAGCAGCCCGCCGGGACTGAAAGAGACCCAGTACTTC
CDR3 protein: CASSPPGLKETQYF

J gene: TRBJ1-2
D gene: TRBD1
clone size: -
V gene: TRBV19
CDR3 DNA: TGTGCCAGTGGGGGACAGGCAAATCCATATGGCTACACCTTC
CDR3 protein: CASGGQANPYGYTF

J gene: TRBJ2-7
D gene: -
clone size: -
V gene: TRBV27
CDR3 DNA: TGTGCCAGCAGTTTATATATTAAGAGCTCCTACGAGCAGTACTTT
CDR3 protein: CASSLYIKSSYEQYF

J gene: TRBJ1-1
D gene: -
clone size: -
V gene: TRBV10-2
CDR3 DNA: TGCGCCAGCAGGCAGACAGAAAGAATGTGGGCTTTCTTT
CDR3 protein: CASRQTERMWAFF

J gene: TRBJ2-3
D gene: -
clone size: few
V gene: TRBV5-4
CDR3 DNA: TGTGCCAGCAGCTTGGCCCATCGGGGGGCTGGCACAGATACGCAGTATTTT
CDR3 protein: CASSLAHRGAGTDTQYF

J gene: TRBJ2-7
D gene: -
clone size: -
V gene: TRBV2
CDR3 DNA: TGTGCCAGCAGCAAGACAGCCCTAGCCTACGAGCAGTACTTC
CDR3 protein: CASSKTALAYEQYF

J gene: TRBJ1-5
D gene: -
clone size: few
V gene: TRBV4-1
CDR3 DNA: TGCGCCAGCAGCCAAGAGACAGACATCAGCAATCAGCCCCAGCATTTT
CDR3 protein: CASSQETDISNQPQHF

J gene: TRBJ2-3
D gene: TRBD2
clone size: -
V gene: TRBV4-1
CDR3 DNA: TGCGCCAGCACCCCGATAGCGGGAATACCAGATACGCAGTATTTT
CDR3 protein: CASTPIAGIPDTQYF